What follows are 29 T cell receptor beta chains derived from one specimen sequenced in a study of cytomegalovirus exposure and HLA in healthy donors. The PCR made use of 60 Vbeta and 13 Jbeta primers. Assay: immunoSEQ multiplex PCR; the TCRdb copy retains only in-frame clones and omits some. The data show roughly 160,000 clones, around 84% seen once. The sequenced material came from PBMCs. The receptors come from a male donor in good health and CMV-seropositive.

This clone was found once. The V gene is TRBV9, the J gene TRBJ2-7; D might be TRBD2 (5 bases). Trimming took 3 bases from V and 3 from J, leaving 16 bases between them. The length of the CDR3 is 15 residues. Germline CDR1 reads SGDLS; CDR2 reads YYNGEE. This chain's CDR3 is CASSAGSGERYEQYF. CDR3 nucleotides: TGTGCCAGCAGCGCGGGATCTGGTGAGCGCTACGAGCAGTACTTC. Drawing the rest from reference TRBV9 and TRBJ2-7, the complete variable domain is DSGVTQTPKHLITATGQRVTLRCSPRSGDLSVYWYQQSLDQGLQFLIQYYNGEERAKGNILERFSAQQFPDLHSELNLSSLELGDSALYFCASSAGSGERYEQYFGPGTRLTVT.

This chain connects TRBV29-1 to TRBJ1-4; the match to TRBD1 covers 8 bases. Trimming removed 6 bases from V and 8 bases from J; junction bases left unmatched: 8. The CDR3 totals 13 residues. Germline-derived CDR1 and CDR2 are SQVTM and ANQGSEA. The CDR3 loop is CSVAGQAGEKLFF. CDR3 bases: TGCAGCGTCGCGGGACAGGCCGGGGAAAAACTGTTTTTT.

The sample holds a few counts of this clone. V and J are TRBV5-1 and TRBJ1-1; 11 bases are a match to TRBD1. The V gene's germline CDR1 is SGHRS and CDR2 YFSETQ. The CDR3 is 13 residues long. Trimming at V came to 4 bases and at J to 10 bases, leaving 6 bases not matched to a gene. For the CDR3, the DNA is TGCGCCAGCAGCCCGGGACAGGGGGGGCGAGCTTTCTTT. This sequence encodes CASSPGQGGRAFF.

The V call is TRBV7-8, the J call TRBJ2-7; 9 positions match TRBD1. CDR1 and CDR2 from the germline V gene are SGHVS and FQNEAQ. This CDR3 is 15 amino acids long. Losses at the gene ends were 2 bases for V and 7 bases for J; bases not matched to a gene: 9. CDR3 amino acids: CASSLLGQGLGEQYF. Written as DNA, the CDR3 is TGTGCCAGCAGCTTACTCGGACAGGGGTTGGGGGAGCAGTACTTC.

This sequence joins TRBV10-1 and TRBJ2-7; possible D gene TRBD2, 7 bases. The CDR3 is 14 residues long. The V end lost 3 bases, the J end lost 6 bases, and 15 bases lay between the germline ends. CDR1 and CDR2 (germline): WNHNN, SYGVQD (reference sequence). This CDR3 is CASSESGGSGEQYF. Here the CDR3 DNA reads TGCGCCAGCAGTGAATCGGGGGGCTCCGGCGAGCAGTACTTC.

The gene calls are TRBV28 and TRBJ2-5, with TRBD1 identical over 7 bases. J gave up 5 bases and V 6 bases, and 6 bases lay outside the gene matches. The CDR3 extends over 13 amino acids. Germline loops: CDR1 MDHEN, CDR2 SYDVKM. The CDR3 DNA follows: TGTGCCAGCAGCAGACAGGGTGCGGAGACCCAGTACTTC. This gives the protein CASSRQGAETQYF.

This chain connects TRBV5-1 to TRBJ1-2; D is possibly TRBD1 (6 bases). The CDR3 extends over 14 amino acids. Germline V gene sequence: CDR1 SGHRS, CDR2 YFSETQ. V was clipped by 4 bases and J by 8 bases, with 18 bases between them. The CDR3 coding sequence is TGCGCCAGCAGCACTGTAGGGGGACGTAGCGGCTACACCTTC. It encodes CASSTVGGRSGYTF.

Regarding this clone: A junction boundary mismatches the germline segment, possibly from a read error. This chain joins TRBV15 and TRBJ2-4; D might be TRBD2 (5 bases). CDR1 LNHNV and CDR2 YYDKDF come from the germline V gene (reference sequence). The CDR3 covers 15 residues. In DNA form, the CDR3 reads TGTGCCACCAGCAGACGAGTAGAGGGTAAAAACAGTCAGTACTTC. Protein product: CATSRRVEGKNSQYF.

This sequence joins TRBV11-2 and TRBJ2-7; 15 bases map to TRBD2. The CDR3 consists of 17 residues. Per germline, CDR1 SGHAT and CDR2 FQNNGV. With V trimmed by 5 bases and J by 6 bases, 11 bases remained unmatched. CDR3: CASSRGTSGRTFVEQYF. CDR3 nucleotides: TGTGCCAGCAGCCGAGGGACTAGCGGGAGGACCTTCGTCGAGCAGTACTTC.

This sequence joins TRBV30 and TRBJ1-1; tentative D call: TRBD1 (6 bases). Germline-derived CDR1 and CDR2 are GTSNPN and SVGIG (reference sequence). The CDR3 spans 14 residues. Between the trimmed V and J ends, which lost 5 bases and 0 bases, there was a span of 13 bases. CDR3 coding DNA: TGTGCCTGGGGGTCGGGGACAATGAACACTGAAGCTTTCTTT. Its translation: CAWGSGTMNTEAFF.

This sequence joins TRBV27 and TRBJ1-4, with 11 bases aligning to TRBD1. J gave up 7 bases and V 5 bases, and 6 bases lay outside the gene matches. CDR1 and CDR2 (germline): MNHEY, SMNVEV (reference sequence). CDR3 size: 15 residues. CDR3 DNA sequence: TGTGCCAGCAGTCCCTCCGGGACAGGGGGTGAAAAACTGTTTTTT. This translates into CASSPSGTGGEKLFF.

The chain is built from TRBV27 and TRBJ2-5; the D is unclear. Trimming cost V 6 bases and J 4 bases, with 9 bases left between them. The CDR3 has 12 amino acids. The germline CDR1 and CDR2 sequences are MNHEY and SMNVEV (reference sequence). CDR3 sequence: CASRGLGETQYF. In DNA, the CDR3 is TGTGCCAGCAGGGGCCTCGGAGAGACCCAGTACTTC.

This clone was found a few times. The V gene is TRBV7-2, the J gene TRBJ2-7; TRBD2 agrees at 8 bases. From germline, CDR1 is SGHTA and CDR2 FQGNSA. V shed 5 bases, J shed 3 bases, and the junction held 9 bases outside the gene matches. The length of the CDR3 is 15 residues. The CDR3: CASSRALSGSYEQYF. The CDR3 nucleotides are TGTGCCAGCAGCCGCGCATTAAGCGGGAGCTACGAGCAGTACTTC.

The chain recombines TRBV13 with TRBJ2-7; 10 bases fit TRBD1. This CDR3 spans 14 amino acids. Losses at the gene ends were 8 bases for V and 0 bases for J; bases not matched to a gene: 4. Germline V gives CDR1 PRHDT, CDR2 FYEKMQ (reference sequence). In nucleotides, the CDR3 is TGTGCCAGCGGCAGGACAGGGGGCTCCTACGAGCAGTACTTC. Protein sequence: CASGRTGGSYEQYF.

The chain links TRBV9 to TRBJ1-4; weak D call: TRBD1 (5 bases). The CDR3 is 15 residues long. Germline CDR1 is SGDLS and CDR2 is YYNGEE. V gave up 7 bases and J gave up 6 bases, with 19 bases separating them. CDR3 coding DNA: TGTGCCAGCTCCCAAGGGGCCACCGCGGATGAAAAACTGTTTTTT. Its translation is CASSQGATADEKLFF.

This chain uses TRBV19 with TRBJ2-1, with TRBD2 identical over 12 bases. The CDR3 consists of 14 residues. J was trimmed by 10 bases and V by 6 bases; bases with no gene match: 7. CDR1 LNHDA and CDR2 SQIVND come from the germline V gene (reference sequence). CDR3 region: CASRLAGGNREQFF. As DNA, the CDR3 is TGTGCCAGTAGGCTAGCGGGAGGGAATCGCGAGCAGTTCTTC.

The genes are TRBV7-2 and TRBJ1-1, with D uncertain. Germline loops: CDR1 SGHTA, CDR2 FQGNSA. The ends were cut back, 4 bases at V and 7 bases at J, with 10 bases in the middle. The CDR3 runs to 12 residues. The CDR3 loop reads CASSSPPGEAFF. The CDR3 nucleotides are TGTGCCAGCAGCTCCCCGCCAGGTGAAGCTTTCTTT.

This rearrangement joins TRBV5-6 to TRBJ1-2; D uncertain. The CDR3 is made up of 14 amino acids. V was shortened by 4 bases and J by 5 bases, with 15 bases between the two germline ends. Germline CDR1 is SGHDT and CDR2 is YYEEEE. CDR3 in amino acids: CASSQHTTGYGYTF. CDR3 nucleotide sequence: TGTGCCAGCAGCCAGCACACTACGGGATATGGCTACACCTTC.

The chain links TRBV6-6 to TRBJ2-7, with D possibly being TRBD2 (6 bases). This CDR3 contains 15 residues. Trimming took 7 bases from V and 0 from J, leaving 16 bases between them. Germline V gives CDR1 MNHNY, CDR2 SVGAGI (reference sequence). The CDR3: CASTPRGSLSYEQYF. Here the CDR3 DNA reads TGTGCCAGCACCCCCCGGGGGAGCCTCTCCTACGAGCAGTACTTC.

The chain has TRBV7-6 and TRBJ1-1, with D perhaps TRBD1 (6 bases). Germline CDR1 SGHVS, CDR2 FNYEAQ. V gave up 3 bases and J gave up 1 base, with 18 bases separating them. The CDR3 sequence is 17 residues long. The CDR3 spells CASSLAGGLTSNTEAFF. CDR3 DNA sequence: TGTGCCAGCAGCTTGGCCGGGGGGCTGACGTCGAACACTGAAGCTTTCTTT. The whole variable domain, filled in from reference TRBV7-6 and TRBJ1-1, reads GAGVSQSPRYKVTKRGQDVALRCDPISGHVSLYWYRQALGQGPEFLTYFNYEAQQDKSGLPNDRFSAERPEGSISTLTIQRTEQRDSAMYRCASSLAGGLTSNTEAFFGQGTRLTVV.

The rearrangement uses TRBV9 and TRBJ2-3, with TRBD2 matching over 8 bases. The CDR3 is 15 amino acids. In germline, CDR1 is SGDLS, CDR2 YYNGEE. The V gene end was trimmed by 4 bases and the J gene end by 3 bases; junction bases not matched to a gene: 7. The CDR3 DNA sequence: TGTGCCAGCAGCCGGGGCGGGGGGCGGACAGATACGCAGTATTTT. Its protein is CASSRGGGRTDTQYF.

The chain links TRBV6-5 to TRBJ2-7; weak D call: TRBD1 (5 bases). The CDR3 totals 14 residues. V was cut by 0 bases and J by 3 bases, with 9 bases left in between. Germline assignment: CDR1 MNHEY and CDR2 SVGAGI. The CDR3 nucleotides are TGTGCCAGCAGTTACTCGATAAGGGGCTACGAGCAGTACTTC. Its translation: CASSYSIRGYEQYF.

The chain couples TRBV7-6 to TRBJ2-7; TRBD2 agrees at 8 bases. The germline V gene encodes CDR1 SGHVS and CDR2 FNYEAQ. The ends lost 1 base at V and 4 bases at J; junction bases unmatched: 6. This CDR3 has 15 amino acids. The chain's CDR3 is CASSLGVAGSYEQYF. The CDR3 region has the DNA TGTGCCAGCAGCTTAGGGGTAGCGGGGAGTTACGAGCAGTACTTC.

Written as DNA, the CDR3 is TGTGCCAGCAGTTTGACAGGCCCCGACCCCACCTTC. Amino acid sequence: CASSLTGPDPTF. The genes are TRBV5-6 and TRBJ1-2; D possibly corresponds to TRBD1 (6 bases). Trimming left V 5 bases short and J 13 bases short, with 18 bases between. The germline V gene encodes CDR1 SGHDT and CDR2 YYEEEE. The CDR3 is 12 amino acids.

This clone was recorded only once. This chain links TRBV7-2 with TRBJ1-5; D is ambiguous. CDR1 is SGHTA, CDR2 FQGNSA, per germline. V lost 4 bases to trimming and J lost 0 bases, with 4 bases between them. This CDR3 region has 13 residues. CDR3 DNA: TGTGCCAGCAGCTCCATTAGCAATCAGCCCCAGCATTTT. This translates into CASSSISNQPQHF.

The V and J genes are TRBV7-2 and TRBJ2-2; D is possibly TRBD2 (6 bases). V lost 5 bases, J lost 5 bases, and 9 bases lay in between. CDR3 size: 13 residues. CDR1 and CDR2 from the germline V gene are SGHTA and FQGNSA. This chain's CDR3 is CASSGGATGELFF. The CDR3 coding sequence is TGTGCCAGCAGCGGCGGGGCTACCGGGGAGCTGTTTTTT.

This chain joins TRBV7-2 and TRBJ1-1; D ambiguous. Germline V gene lookup returns CDR1 SGHTA and CDR2 FQGNSA. The CDR3 is made up of 16 amino acids. V was shortened by 5 bases and J by 10 bases, with 26 bases between the two germline ends. The CDR3 region has the DNA TGTGCCAGCAGCGCCCTCGCCCGGGGAGCTCAGGTCCGAGCTTTCTTT. This encodes CASSALARGAQVRAFF. Full variable domain (remainder filled in from reference TRBV7-2 and TRBJ1-1): GAGVSQSPSNKVTEKGKDVELRCDPISGHTALYWYRQSLGQGLEFLIYFQGNSAPDKSGLPSDRFSAERTGGSVSTLTIQRTQQEDSAVYLCASSALARGAQVRAFFGQGTRLTVV.

The gene calls are TRBV6-1 and TRBJ2-7; the match to TRBD1 covers 9 bases. The V segment lost 4 bases and the J segment 0 bases; nucleotides outside the gene matches: 16. This CDR3 region has 19 residues. Germline assignment: CDR1 MNHNS and CDR2 SASEGT. The CDR3 region has the DNA TGTGCCAGCAGTGGACCGGACAGGGGTCGGTCGTACAGCTCCTACGAGCAGTACTTC. Translating gives CASSGPDRGRSYSSYEQYF.

J is TRBJ1-4 and V is TRBV5-1; D is undetermined. This CDR3 comprises 18 residues. Germline V CDR1 and CDR2: SGHRS, YFSETQ. Trimming removed 0 bases from V and 0 bases from J, with 15 bases in between. The chain's CDR3 is CASSLEGRSAATNEKLFF. The CDR3 DNA is TGCGCCAGCAGCTTGGAAGGTCGGTCGGCGGCAACTAATGAAAAACTGTTTTTT.